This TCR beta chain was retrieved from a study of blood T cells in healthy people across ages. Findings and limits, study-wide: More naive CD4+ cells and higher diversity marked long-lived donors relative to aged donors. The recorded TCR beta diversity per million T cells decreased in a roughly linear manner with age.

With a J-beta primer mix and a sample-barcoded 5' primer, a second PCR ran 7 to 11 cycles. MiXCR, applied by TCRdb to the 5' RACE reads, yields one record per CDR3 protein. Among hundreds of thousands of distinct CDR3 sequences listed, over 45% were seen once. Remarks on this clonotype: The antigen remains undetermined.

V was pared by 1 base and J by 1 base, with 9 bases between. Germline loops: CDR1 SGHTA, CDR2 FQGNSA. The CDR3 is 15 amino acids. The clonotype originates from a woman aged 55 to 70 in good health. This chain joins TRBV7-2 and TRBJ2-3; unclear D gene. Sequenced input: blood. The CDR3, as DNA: TGTGCCAGCAGCTTAGGTGGCGGCCGCACAGATACGCAGTATTTT. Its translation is CASSLGGGRTDTQYF.